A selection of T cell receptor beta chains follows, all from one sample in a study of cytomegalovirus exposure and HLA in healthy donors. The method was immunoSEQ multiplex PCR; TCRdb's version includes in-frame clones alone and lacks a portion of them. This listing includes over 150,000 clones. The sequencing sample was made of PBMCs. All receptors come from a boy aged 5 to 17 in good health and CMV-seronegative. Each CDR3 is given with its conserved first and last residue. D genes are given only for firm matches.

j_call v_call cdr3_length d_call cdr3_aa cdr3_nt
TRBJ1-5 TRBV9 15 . CASSVGGGPNQPQHF TGTGCCAGCAGCGTAGGGGGGGGCCCAAATCAGCCCCAGCATTTT
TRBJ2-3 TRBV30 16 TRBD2 CAWAGVGAGGRDTQYF TGTGCCTGGGCCGGGGTGGGAGCGGGGGGCCGAGATACGCAGTATTTT
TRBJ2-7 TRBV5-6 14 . CASSQGPGGGEQYF TGTGCCAGCAGCCAGGGGCCGGGAGGCGGCGAGCAGTACTTC
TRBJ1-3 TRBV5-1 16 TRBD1 CASSLGGQNSGNTIYF TGCGCCAGCAGCTTGGGGGGACAGAACTCTGGAAACACCATATATTTT
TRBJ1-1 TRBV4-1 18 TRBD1 CASSQGGTGYGMNTEAFF TGCGCCAGCAGCCAAGGCGGGACAGGGTACGGGATGAACACTGAAGCTTTCTTT
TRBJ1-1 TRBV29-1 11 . CSVEAGGDAFF TGCAGCGTTGAAGCGGGGGGGGATGCTTTCTTT
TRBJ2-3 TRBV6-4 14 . CASSPGSEADTQYF TGTGCCAGCAGCCCGGGTTCGGAGGCAGATACGCAGTATTTT
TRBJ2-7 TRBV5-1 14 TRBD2 CASSLELAGDEQYF TGCGCCAGCAGCTTGGAACTAGCGGGGGACGAGCAGTACTTC
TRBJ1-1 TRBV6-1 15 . CAGSQQTTLNTEAFF TGTGCCGGCAGTCAACAGACCACCCTGAACACTGAAGCTTTCTTT
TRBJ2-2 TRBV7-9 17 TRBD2 CASSVGTSGRHTGELFF TGTGCCAGCAGCGTCGGGACTAGCGGGCGGCACACCGGGGAGCTGTTTTTT
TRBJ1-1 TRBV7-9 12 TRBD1 CASSNTGDAGFF TGTGCCAGCAGCAATACAGGGGATGCTGGTTTCTTT
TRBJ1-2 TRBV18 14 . CASSLDRWGYGYTF TGTGCCAGCTCACTCGACAGGTGGGGCTATGGCTACACCTTC
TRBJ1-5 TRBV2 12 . CASSADSQPQHF TGTGCCAGCAGTGCGGACAGTCAGCCCCAGCATTTT
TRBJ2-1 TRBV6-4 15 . CASSETGLAYNEQFF TGTGCCAGCAGTGAAACGGGACTCGCTTACAATGAGCAGTTCTTC
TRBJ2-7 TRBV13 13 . CASSLGAGAEQYF TGTGCCAGCAGCTTAGGGGCGGGGGCGGAGCAGTACTTC
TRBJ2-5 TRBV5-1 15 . CASRTTGKVQETQYF TGCGCCAGCAGGACTACAGGGAAAGTACAAGAGACCCAGTACTTC
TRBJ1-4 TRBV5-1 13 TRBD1 CASTGGHNEKLFF TGCGCCAGCACAGGGGGCCATAATGAAAAACTGTTTTTT
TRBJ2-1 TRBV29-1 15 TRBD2 CSVGIAGGLYNEQFF TGCAGCGTTGGAATAGCGGGGGGGCTTTACAATGAGCAGTTCTTC
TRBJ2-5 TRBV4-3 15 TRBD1 CASSHKTGKGETQYF TGCGCCAGCAGCCACAAGACAGGGAAAGGAGAGACCCAGTACTTC
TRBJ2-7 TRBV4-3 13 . CASSQESGYEQYF TGCGCCAGCAGCCAAGAGTCCGGCTACGAGCAGTACTTC
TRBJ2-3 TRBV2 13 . CASREALTDTQYF TGTGCCAGCAGGGAGGCCCTTACAGATACGCAGTATTTT
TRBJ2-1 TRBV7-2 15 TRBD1 CASSLTGQRNNEQFF TGTGCCAGCAGCTTAACGGGACAGAGAAACAATGAGCAGTTCTTC